This T cell receptor (beta chain) was captured by sequencing in a study of T cell repertoires in cytomegalovirus infection. The wider study: The study used recently identified HLA-C-restricted and well-studied HLA-B-restricted CMV epitopes. Public TCR beta signatures provided an indication of both CMV infection and a matching HLA type. Study results and caveats: Dominating the ex vivo response were HLA-C-restricted CMV-specific TCR beta clonotypes. Cumulative frequency (of public TCR beta family members) identified carriers of CMV plus the relevant HLA.

Via MiXCR, TCRdb re-called the reads, giving one row per CDR3 protein. Of roughly 500,000 distinct CDR3 sequences listed, about 42% are singletons. The V gene's germline CDR1 is SSHAT and CDR2 FNYEAQ (reference sequence). Germline trimming cut 9 bases from V and 0 bases from J; bases unmatched to any gene: 9. The length of the CDR3 is 16 residues. This clonotype has more than one count but fewer than ten. The antigen is undetermined. Sequencing was performed on cultured PBMCs, taken from culture after CMV antigen stimulation. The gene calls are TRBV7-7 and TRBJ2-3; 10 bases are a match to TRBD2. This sequence originates from a human donor in good health (CMV status not recorded). Some clones in this sample may be carry-over from other donors' samples. The chain's CDR3 is CASSRLTSGSTDTQYF. CDR3 sequence (DNA): TGTGCCAGTTCCCGGTTGACTAGCGGGAGCACAGATACGCAGTATTTT.